The text below deals with one TCR beta chain. Its cognate antigen is unknown. This record comes from a study of Ad26.COV2.S vaccination and SARS-CoV-2 variants. Findings of the study overall: Reported findings describe substantial breadth in spike-specific CD8+ and CD4+ T cell responses following vaccination.

TCRdb's copy holds only in-frame clones and misses some; the assay was immunoSEQ multiplex PCR. The sample records a few hundred thousand clones, around 87% being singletons. Treatment: roughly 18 received Ad26.COV2.S at low or high dose, single or two shots; about five received placebo; per-sample allocation not given. The study sampled participants on day 63 after the first vaccine or placebo injection. The CDR3 has 14 residues. Between the trimmed V and J ends, which lost 7 bases and 4 bases, there was a span of 16 bases. Germline V gene data show CDR1 as ENHRY and CDR2 as SYGVKD. This receptor was identified in a person between 18 and 59 years old who received the Ad26.COV2.S COVID-19 vaccine or a placebo. The input for sequencing was peripheral blood, taken in a trial of Ad26.COV2.S vaccine versus placebo. V gene TRBV10-3 combines with J gene TRBJ1-1; D possibly corresponds to TRBD1 (5 bases). CDR3 sequence (DNA): TGTGCCATCAAAGGGACGGGAGGGCCCACTGAAGCTTTCTTT. This encodes CAIKGTGGPTEAFF.